Shown below are 4 T cell receptor beta chains from a single sample sequenced in a study of T cell responses to AZD1222 COVID-19 vaccine (dated by TCRdb to the early 2020s). Receptor libraries were prepared by the immunoSEQ multiplex PCR assay. The table comes from immuneACCESS by way of TCRdb, which keeps in-frame sequences with V and J called. Part of the clones is missing from these tables; in studies checked, under half for an unresolved V gene and the rest for unknown reasons. Here the sample has 95,000 to 150,000 clones; roughly 88% occur a single time. More than 5.5% of the sample rests with the top ten. In light of the paper, this sample's time point label describes: baseline before first vaccination. The specimen comprised peripheral blood, sampled on day 0 of AZD1222 vaccination. Every receptor here comes from an adult in good health.

The V and J genes are TRBV19 and TRBJ1-5; TRBD1 is a possible D gene (5 bases). The CDR3 has 18 residues. The V end lost 5 bases, the J end lost 6 bases, and 26 bases lay between the germline ends. The germline V gene encodes CDR1 LNHDA and CDR2 SQIVND (reference sequence). CDR3 protein: CASSVISLGTGGSQPQHF. As DNA, the CDR3 is TGTGCCAGTAGTGTCATATCCCTCGGGACCGGAGGCTCTCAGCCCCAGCATTTT.

In regard to this clone: This same CDR3 is encoded by further DNA sequences in the sample. This sequence joins TRBV3-1 (or the pseudogene TRBV3-2) and TRBJ2-5, with D tentatively TRBD1 or TRBD2 (6 bases each). Between the trimmed V and J ends, which lost 4 bases and 5 bases, there was a span of 14 bases. Germline V CDR1 and CDR2: LGHDT, YNNKEL (reference sequence). The length of the CDR3 is 14 residues. The CDR3 region is CASSPRGLGETQYF. CDR3 coding DNA: TGTGCCAGCAGCCCCCGGGGGCTCGGGGAGACCCAGTACTTC.

The rearrangement joins TRBV19 to TRBJ2-5, with D perhaps matching TRBD2 (7 bases). Germline values: CDR1 LNHDA, CDR2 SQIVND (reference sequence). This CDR3 is 12 amino acids long. V was clipped by 4 bases and J by 5 bases, with 8 bases between them. The DNA of the CDR3 is TGTGCCAGTAGTAGCGGGGGCGAGACCCAGTACTTC. It specifies CASSSGGETQYF.

J is TRBJ2-7 and V is TRBV7-9; possible D gene TRBD1, 6 bases. Looked up from germline, CDR1 is SEHNR and CDR2 is FQNEAQ (reference sequence). This CDR3 comprises 15 residues. V was clipped by 1 base and J by 6 bases, with 16 bases between them. This chain's CDR3 is CASSLVRGQAREQYF. CDR3 nucleotides: TGTGCCAGCAGCTTAGTCAGGGGTCAGGCGCGCGAGCAGTACTTC. The whole variable domain, remainder taken from reference TRBV7-9 and TRBJ2-7, is DTGVSQNPRHKITKRGQNVTFRCDPISEHNRLYWYRQTLGQGPEFLTYFQNEAQLEKSRLLSDRFSAERPKGSFSTLEIQRTEQGDSAMYLCASSLVRGQAREQYFGPGTRLTVT.